This T cell receptor (beta chain) stems from a study of blood T cell repertoires in COVID-19. Study as a whole: The United States, Italy and Spain provided the acute and convalescent COVID-19 samples.

V lost 5 bases, J lost 4 bases, and 19 bases lay in between. The CDR3 extends over 16 amino acids. CDR1 is SGHAT, CDR2 FQNNGV, per germline. Original methodology: The authors estimated nucleated cell counts from reference gene primer amplification. Sequencing was performed with immunoSEQ multiplex PCR; in TCRdb, only in-frame clones are kept and a portion is missing. V, J and clone size are taken as reported in that table, and D and trimming were inferred from the DNA itself. The profile shows about 160,000 clones, under 90% of them singletons. The chain has TRBV11-2 and TRBJ2-3; tentatively, D is TRBD2 (6 bases). Material for sequencing was PBMCs or T cells enriched from blood (not recorded which). This TCR came from a woman aged 55-70 years who had recovered from COVID-19. CDR3 amino acids: CASSPQGGGVADTQYF. CDR3 coding DNA: TGTGCCAGCAGCCCCCAGGGAGGAGGGGTTGCAGATACGCAGTATTTT.